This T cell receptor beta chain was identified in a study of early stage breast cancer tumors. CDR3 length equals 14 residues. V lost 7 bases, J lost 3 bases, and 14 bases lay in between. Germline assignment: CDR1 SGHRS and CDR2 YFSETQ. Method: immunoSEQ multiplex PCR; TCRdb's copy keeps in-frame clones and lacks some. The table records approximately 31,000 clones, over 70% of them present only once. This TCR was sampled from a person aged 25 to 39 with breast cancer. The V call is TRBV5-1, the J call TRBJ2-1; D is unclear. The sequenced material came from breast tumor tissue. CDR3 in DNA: TGCGCCAGCCGGCCTTCTGCTATCTACAATGAGCAGTTCTTC. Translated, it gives CASRPSAIYNEQFF.